Listed below are T cell receptor beta chains from one sample, sequenced in a study of blood T cells in healthy people across ages. TCRdb re-analysed the 5' RACE reads in MiXCR, keeping a single row per CDR3 protein. Among some 880,000 distinct CDR3 sequences listed, around 34% were seen once. Sequenced input: blood. The origin of the receptors is a man aged 18 to 35 in good health. Both conserved end residues are part of each CDR3. A D gene is named only where the DNA matches it firmly. Size is stated for part of the rows, as once, few or many counts, or as a class when the clone is expanded.

cdr3_length: 17; j_call: TRBJ2-1; clone_size: .; v_call: TRBV20-1; d_call: TRBD2; cdr3_nt: TGCAGTGCTAGAGGCTGGGGGCTAGCGGGGGACACCTACGAGCAGTTCTTC; cdr3_aa: CSARGWGLAGDTYEQFF
cdr3_length: 13; j_call: TRBJ2-7; clone_size: many; v_call: TRBV6-5; d_call: .; cdr3_nt: TGTGCCAGCAGTCGTTCCGGGGCCTACGAGCAGTACTTC; cdr3_aa: CASSRSGAYEQYF
cdr3_length: 15; j_call: TRBJ1-1; clone_size: .; v_call: TRBV7-2; d_call: .; cdr3_nt: TGTGCCAGCAGCTTAAAAGGGCGGGTGAACACTGAAGCTTTCTTT; cdr3_aa: CASSLKGRVNTEAFF
cdr3_length: 12; j_call: TRBJ2-1; clone_size: many; v_call: TRBV11-3; d_call: .; cdr3_nt: TGTGCCAGCAGCTTAGAGAGGCATGAGCAGTTCTTC; cdr3_aa: CASSLERHEQFF
cdr3_length: 14; j_call: TRBJ2-3; clone_size: many; v_call: TRBV12-3/TRBV12-4; d_call: .; cdr3_nt: TGTGCCAGCAGCCTCCCGGGGTTCACAGATACGCAGTATTTT; cdr3_aa: CASSLPGFTDTQYF
cdr3_length: 13; j_call: TRBJ2-7; clone_size: few; v_call: TRBV7-9; d_call: .; cdr3_nt: TGTGCCAGCAGTCCGGGACACATCTACGAGCAGTACTTC; cdr3_aa: CASSPGHIYEQYF
cdr3_length: 11; j_call: TRBJ2-1; clone_size: .; v_call: TRBV6-2/TRBV6-3; d_call: .; cdr3_nt: TGTGCCAGCAGGATAGACAATGAGCAGTTCTTC; cdr3_aa: CASRIDNEQFF
cdr3_length: 14; j_call: TRBJ2-1; clone_size: .; v_call: TRBV4-2; d_call: .; cdr3_nt: TGTGCCAGCAGCCATACCATATCCTACAATGAGCAGTTCTTC; cdr3_aa: CASSHTISYNEQFF
cdr3_length: 14; j_call: TRBJ2-7; clone_size: .; v_call: TRBV12-3/TRBV12-4; d_call: .; cdr3_nt: TGTGCCAGCAGTATCGCCGAGGCAGTTAATGAGCAGTACTTC; cdr3_aa: CASSIAEAVNEQYF
cdr3_length: 16; j_call: TRBJ2-3; clone_size: many; v_call: TRBV4-3; d_call: .; cdr3_nt: TGCGCCAGCAGCCAAGATTATCCGGGGGGCGCAGATACGCAGTATTTT; cdr3_aa: CASSQDYPGGADTQYF
cdr3_length: 11; j_call: TRBJ1-4; clone_size: .; v_call: TRBV7-9; d_call: .; cdr3_nt: TGTGCCAGCAGCTTCAGTGAAAAACTGTTTTTT; cdr3_aa: CASSFSEKLFF
cdr3_length: 13; j_call: TRBJ2-1; clone_size: .; v_call: TRBV6-5; d_call: .; cdr3_nt: TGTGCCAGCAGTCGTCCCGGGAGTGATGAGCAGTTCTTC; cdr3_aa: CASSRPGSDEQFF
cdr3_length: 16; j_call: TRBJ2-7; clone_size: many; v_call: TRBV10-3; d_call: TRBD2; cdr3_nt: TGTGCCTCCCGCCAGACTAGCGGGGGGCCCCCCTACGAGCAGTACTTC; cdr3_aa: CASRQTSGGPPYEQYF
cdr3_length: 13; j_call: TRBJ1-1; clone_size: few; v_call: TRBV27; d_call: .; cdr3_nt: TGTGCCAGCAGGGACCGAATGAACACTGAAGCTTTCTTT; cdr3_aa: CASRDRMNTEAFF
cdr3_length: 17; j_call: TRBJ2-1; clone_size: many; v_call: TRBV5-5; d_call: TRBD2; cdr3_nt: TGTGCCAGCAGCTTGCCCCTACTAGCGGGGGCAGGGAATGAGCAGTTCTTC; cdr3_aa: CASSLPLLAGAGNEQFF
cdr3_length: 16; j_call: TRBJ2-3; clone_size: few; v_call: TRBV7-9; d_call: .; cdr3_nt: TGTGCCAGCAGCTTAGCTCTGGGGGCTGGCACAGATACGCAGTATTTT; cdr3_aa: CASSLALGAGTDTQYF
cdr3_length: 14; j_call: TRBJ1-1; clone_size: .; v_call: TRBV20-1; d_call: .; cdr3_nt: TGCAGTGCTAGAGATCAGACCAGGGACGAGGTCGATTTCTTT; cdr3_aa: CSARDQTRDEVDFF
cdr3_length: 14; j_call: TRBJ2-1; clone_size: .; v_call: TRBV2; d_call: .; cdr3_nt: TGTGCCAGCAGGGTAGGGGGGGCTAGCAATGAGCAGTTCTTC; cdr3_aa: CASRVGGASNEQFF
cdr3_length: 16; j_call: TRBJ1-5; clone_size: few; v_call: TRBV9; d_call: TRBD1; cdr3_nt: TGTGCCAGCAGCGCCGGGACAGGGGGCGCTGATCAGCCCCAGCATTTT; cdr3_aa: CASSAGTGGADQPQHF
cdr3_length: 12; j_call: TRBJ1-2; clone_size: .; v_call: TRBV12-3/TRBV12-4; d_call: .; cdr3_nt: TGTGCCAGCAGTAAACGGTCTGGCGGCTACACCTTC; cdr3_aa: CASSKRSGGYTF
cdr3_length: 12; j_call: TRBJ2-3; clone_size: .; v_call: TRBV10-3; d_call: .; cdr3_nt: TGTGCCATCAGGGAGGGGTCAGATACGCAGTATTTT; cdr3_aa: CAIREGSDTQYF
cdr3_length: 14; j_call: TRBJ1-5; clone_size: few; v_call: TRBV20-1; d_call: .; cdr3_nt: TGCAGTGCTCTAGGACGGGTCCGCAATCAGCCCCAGCATTTT; cdr3_aa: CSALGRVRNQPQHF
cdr3_length: 15; j_call: TRBJ2-6; clone_size: .; v_call: TRBV28; d_call: .; cdr3_nt: TGTGCCAGCAGTTTTCTGAGCCCTGGGGCCAACGTCCTGACTTTC; cdr3_aa: CASSFLSPGANVLTF
cdr3_length: 14; j_call: TRBJ2-7; clone_size: .; v_call: TRBV5-5; d_call: .; cdr3_nt: TGTGCCAGCAGCTTGATGCTCGAATACAATGAGCAGTACTTC; cdr3_aa: CASSLMLEYNEQYF
cdr3_length: 16; j_call: TRBJ2-1; clone_size: .; v_call: TRBV4-3; d_call: TRBD1; cdr3_nt: TGCGCCAGCAGCCCCGATGCAGGGGGCGTTTACAATGAGCAGTTCTTC; cdr3_aa: CASSPDAGGVYNEQFF
cdr3_length: 15; j_call: TRBJ2-5; clone_size: .; v_call: TRBV20-1; d_call: TRBD2; cdr3_nt: TGCAGTGCTACCCCACTCGGGACTACTCAAGAGACCCAGTACTTC; cdr3_aa: CSATPLGTTQETQYF